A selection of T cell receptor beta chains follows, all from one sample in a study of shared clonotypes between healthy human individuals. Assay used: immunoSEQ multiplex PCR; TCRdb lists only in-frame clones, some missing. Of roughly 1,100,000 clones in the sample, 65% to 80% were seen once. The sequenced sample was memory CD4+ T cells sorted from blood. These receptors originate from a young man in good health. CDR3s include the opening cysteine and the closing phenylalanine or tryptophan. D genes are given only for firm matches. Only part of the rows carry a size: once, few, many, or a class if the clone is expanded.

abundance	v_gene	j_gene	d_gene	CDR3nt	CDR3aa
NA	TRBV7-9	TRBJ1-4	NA	TGTGCCAGCAGCCAAGTACCTAGGGGATTCGGGGAAAAACTGTTTTTT	CASSQVPRGFGEKLFF
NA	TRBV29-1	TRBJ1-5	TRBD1	TGCAGCGCTCAGACAGGGGAGCATCAGCCCCAGCATTTT	CSAQTGEHQPQHF
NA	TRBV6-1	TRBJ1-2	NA	TGTGCCAGCAGTGAAATTGGGCAGCCACTCAACTATGGCTACACCTTC	CASSEIGQPLNYGYTF
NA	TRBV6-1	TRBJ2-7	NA	TGTGCCAGCAACGGCGGATCCTACGAGCAGTACTTC	CASNGGSYEQYF
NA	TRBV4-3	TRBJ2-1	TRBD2	TGCGCCAGCAGCCAAGATCCAGCGGGGAACGATGAGCAGTTCTTC	CASSQDPAGNDEQFF
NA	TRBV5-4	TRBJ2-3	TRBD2	TGTGCCAGCAGCTCACTAGCGGGGGGGCCCGATACGCAGTATTTT	CASSSLAGGPDTQYF
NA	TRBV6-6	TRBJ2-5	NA	TGTGCCAGCAGTCATCCGGGACCCCAAGAGACCCAGTACTTC	CASSHPGPQETQYF
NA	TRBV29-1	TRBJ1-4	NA	TGCAGCGTGTCAATTACAACTAATGAAAAACTGTTTTTT	CSVSITTNEKLFF
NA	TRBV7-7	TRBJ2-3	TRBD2	TGTGCTAGCAGCAAGGGACTAGCGGGGGGCCCAGATACGCAGTATTTT	CASSKGLAGGPDTQYF
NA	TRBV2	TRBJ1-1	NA	TGTGCCAGCAGTGAATTCCGGGGAATGAACACTGAAGCTTTCTTT	CASSEFRGMNTEAFF
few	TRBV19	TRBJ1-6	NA	TGTGCCAGTAGCACCCGGGAATCTTCACCCCTCCACTTT	CASSTRESSPLHF
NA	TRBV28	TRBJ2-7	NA	TGTGCCAGCAGCGCACCGGGTCAACCATCCTACGAGCAGTACTTC	CASSAPGQPSYEQYF
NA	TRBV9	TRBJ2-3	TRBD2	TGTGCCAGCAGCGTTCTTTCAGCGGGAGGGCCCACAGATACGCAGTATTTT	CASSVLSAGGPTDTQYF
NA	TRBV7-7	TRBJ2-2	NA	TGTGCTAGCAGCCCTAATTTAGTGGGGGAGCTGTTTTTT	CASSPNLVGELFF
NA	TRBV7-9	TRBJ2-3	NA	TGTGCCAGCAGCCCAGGCGGACATTACACAGATACGCAGTATTTT	CASSPGGHYTDTQYF
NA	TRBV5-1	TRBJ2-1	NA	TGCGCCAGCAGTTTGGACCCAACCTCCTACAATGAGCAGTTCTTC	CASSLDPTSYNEQFF
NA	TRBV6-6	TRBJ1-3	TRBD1	TGTGCCAGCAGTCGACAGGGGCACTCTGGAAACACCATATATTTT	CASSRQGHSGNTIYF
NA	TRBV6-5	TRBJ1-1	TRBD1	TGTGCCAGCAGTTCGACAGGGACGGAGGCTTTCTTT	CASSSTGTEAFF
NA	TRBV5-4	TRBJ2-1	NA	TGTGCCAGCAGCTCCACTCTCGTGCCGGAGCAGTTCTTC	CASSSTLVPEQFF
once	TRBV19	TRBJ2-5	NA	TGTGCCAGTAGTATCTTGGGGTACAGCCAAGAGACCCAGTACTTC	CASSILGYSQETQYF
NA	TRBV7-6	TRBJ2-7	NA	TGTGCCAGCAGCCCCGGGACGGTCTCGGGCGAGCAGTACTTC	CASSPGTVSGEQYF
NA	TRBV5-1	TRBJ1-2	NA	TGCGCCAGCAGTAGAAACAGGGAAACTAACTATGGCTACACCTTC	CASSRNRETNYGYTF
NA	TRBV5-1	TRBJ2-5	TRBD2	TGCGCCAGCAGCCCTCCTCCTGGGACTAGCGGGAGTACAGAGACCCAGTACTTC	CASSPPPGTSGSTETQYF
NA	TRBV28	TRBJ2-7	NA	TGTGCCAGCAGTTTGGCTCCCTACGAGCAGTACTTC	CASSLAPYEQYF
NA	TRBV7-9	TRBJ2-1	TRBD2	TGTGCCAGCAGCTTAGAGGTACTAGCGGGGGCTATTCCCTACAATGAGCAGTTCTTC	CASSLEVLAGAIPYNEQFF
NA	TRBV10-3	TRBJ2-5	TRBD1	TGTGCCATCAGTGAACAGGGGGCTAGGGGGGAGACCCAGTACTTC	CAISEQGARGETQYF
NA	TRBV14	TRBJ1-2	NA	TGTGCCAGCAGCCAAGATGCCTTGGAGCTGCGCCCCTATGGCTACACCTTC	CASSQDALELRPYGYTF
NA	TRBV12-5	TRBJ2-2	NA	TGTGCTAGTGGCCACCTCACGTTCACCGGGGAGCTGTTTTTT	CASGHLTFTGELFF
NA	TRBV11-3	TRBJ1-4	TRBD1	TGTGCCAGCACCCCCGGACAGGGGCTAAATGAAAAACTGTTTTTT	CASTPGQGLNEKLFF
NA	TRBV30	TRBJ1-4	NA	TGTGCCTGGGGACCCGGACGGTTAAATGAAAAACTGTTTTTT	CAWGPGRLNEKLFF
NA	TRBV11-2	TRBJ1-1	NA	TGTGCCAGCAGCCGCCGGGGGCTTTCCCCTGAAGCTTTCTTT	CASSRRGLSPEAFF
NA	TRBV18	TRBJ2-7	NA	TGTGCCAGCTCCCCCAACAGGGTCCAATTCTACGAGCAGTACTTC	CASSPNRVQFYEQYF
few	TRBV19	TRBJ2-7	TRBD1	TGTGCCAGTAGTAGGGACAGCCTCTACGAGCAGTACTTC	CASSRDSLYEQYF
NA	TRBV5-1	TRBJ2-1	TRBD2	TGCGCCAGCAGCCGGACTAGCGGGGGATCCTACAATGAGCAGTTCTTC	CASSRTSGGSYNEQFF
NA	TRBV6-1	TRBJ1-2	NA	TGTGCCAGCAGTGAACCGGGGGCGGGGAACTATGGCTACACCTTC	CASSEPGAGNYGYTF